This T cell receptor (beta chain) was found in a study of PD-1 blockade in classical Hodgkin lymphoma (dated by TCRdb to 2020 to 2021). For the study in its entirety: Nivolumab dosing was 3 mg/kg intravenously every 2 weeks, continuing until either disease progression or unacceptable toxicity. To define a peripheral blood immune signature of response to PD-1 blockade in classical Hodgkin lymphoma, the study combined TCR beta sequencing with CyTOF. General findings and caveats noted by the study authors: A significant rise by C4D1 was seen in CD4+ but not CD8+ TCR diversity (p=0.0027 vs p=0.16), with the rise being most apparent in complete responders (p=0.02). The study was limited to a single clinical trial cohort, and causes of repertoire differences, possibly disease activity or prior therapy, remained undefined. Baseline TCR diversity was reported to be lower in newly diagnosed patients than in healthy donors, and even lower in relapsed/refractory patients. Lower diversity was seen in patients whose nivolumab began less than 1 year after ASCT, and these patients were left out of later analyses so that immune reconstitution would not confound the results. Trial patients with a complete response had baseline diversity similar to that of newly diagnosed patients, while partial responders and progressors had significantly lower diversity.

Genomic DNA was extracted with the Qiagen DNeasy kit from unsorted PBMCs and from negatively selected CD4+ and CD8+ fractions. Using primers that anneal to V and J segments, immunoSEQ multiplex PCR amplified the TCR beta CDR3 regions. A synthetic immune receptor repertoire was used to minimize amplification bias, and remaining bias was computationally removed after sequencing. As for the authors' bioinformatics: Repertoire diversity was quantified as the Shannon entropy index using custom Python scripts. The unsorted, CD4+ and CD8+ repertoires were each analyzed separately, with the exception of combined analyses, where CD4+ and CD8+ sequences were merged in silico. Clonal expansion was defined as a frequency increase of at least 2-fold after treatment compared with C1D1, and clones undetected at baseline were assigned a pseudocount of 0.5. Clones with 0 or 1 copy at C1D1 were classified as singleton clones, and clones with 2 or more copies were classified as non-singleton clones. Clones expanded in unsorted samples were assigned a CD4+, CD8+ or unknown annotation through matching of protein sequences in sorted samples from the same patient. Wilcoxon tests on paired samples were used to test diversity changes from C1D1 to C4D1. Imported from immuneACCESS, the table was reduced by TCRdb to in-frame sequences with V and J called. These copies leave out some clones; in studies compared against another copy, an unresolved V gene accounts for under half, and the cause of the remainder is not known. That table supplies the V and J calls and clone size; D and trimming were determined from the DNA. The sample has roughly 14,000 clones on record, approximately 78% of them singletons. Of the sample, roughly 23% is held by the ten largest clones.

This specimen's time point label, per the study, means: cycle 2 day 1 (C2D1) of nivolumab. Every trial patient had relapsed following autologous stem cell transplantation, and prior brentuximab vedotin exposure was what differed among cohorts A, B and C. The trial cohort included 55 to 60 patients with relapsed/refractory classical Hodgkin lymphoma, and each patient had a best overall response of complete response, partial response or progressive disease. In the multi-cohort phase II CheckMate 205 trial, trial patients received single-agent nivolumab. Best overall response was determined by an independent review committee according to the 2007 International Working Group response criteria. PBMCs from the trial were collected at three points: immediately before nivolumab initiation (C1D1), and during therapy at cycle 2 day 1 and cycle 4 day 1. Peripheral blood was collected in 8 mL Vacutainer Cell Preparation Tubes, from which PBMCs were isolated by centrifugation and then cryopreserved.

V loses 0 bases of germline sequence and J loses 4 bases, and the interval between the two ends is 7 bases. CDR3 length: 14 amino acids, cysteine to phenylalanine. Just CDR3 DNA is preserved here, 42 bases in frame from base 1. The germline V gene sets CDR1 to ENHRY and CDR2 to SYGVKD. With regard to this clone: Which antigen it targets is not known. No base qualities exist here, and no much larger clone lies one base off it.

This sequence was found in a human donor with classical Hodgkin lymphoma. The input for sequencing was peripheral blood mononuclear cells (PBMCs), taken before the second cycle of nivolumab. The chain couples TRBV10-3 to TRBJ1-5; no D gene is confidently identified. The CDR3 region: CAISESTENQPQHF. The DNA reads TGTGCCATCAGTGAGTCGACGGAGAATCAGCCCCAGCATTTT.